This T cell receptor (beta chain) was observed in a study of T cell responses to AZD1222 COVID-19 vaccine. Study results and caveats: The reported proportion of spike-specific TCRs targeting unmutated variant regions was nearly half.

Measured with immunoSEQ multiplex PCR; TCRdb has only the in-frame clones, and not every one. This sample has some 150,000 clones, with 80% to 95% found just once. About this clone itself: Its antigen is not identified.

CDR1 is SNHLY, CDR2 FYNNEI, per germline. The CDR3 totals 15 residues. Trimming took 8 bases from V and 8 from J, leaving 22 bases between them. The source was peripheral blood, collected 28 days after the second AZD1222 dose. The TCR sequence derives from an adult who received the AZD1222 COVID-19 vaccine. V is TRBV2 and J is TRBJ2-1, with D uncertain. CDR3 loop: CASSGSLGLGYEQFF. DNA for the CDR3: TGTGCCAGCTCCGGAAGTCTCGGCCTTGGGTATGAGCAGTTCTTC.